Each of the 19 T cell receptor beta chains below was sequenced from the same sample in a study of blood T cell repertoires in COVID-19. Measured with immunoSEQ multiplex PCR; TCRdb has only the in-frame clones, and not every one. The sample carries about 330,000 clones, 80% to 95% recorded once. What was sequenced was PBMCs or T cells enriched from blood (not recorded which). The source is a woman under 40 who had recovered from COVID-19.

The V call is TRBV5-4, the J call TRBJ2-1; 9 nucleotides agree with TRBD1. The CDR3 spans 17 residues. Per germline, CDR1 SGHNT and CDR2 YYREEE (reference sequence). V shed 4 bases, J shed 3 bases, and the junction held 11 bases outside the gene matches. The CDR3 nucleotides read TGTGCCAGCAGCACCGGGACAGGGAATATTCTCTACAATGAGCAGTTCTTC. Its protein product is CASSTGTGNILYNEQFF.

The chain couples TRBV2 to TRBJ1-5, with TRBD1 matching over 8 bases. Germline V gene sequence: CDR1 SNHLY, CDR2 FYNNEI. Trimming took 4 bases from V and 7 from J; bases not matched to a gene: 6. The CDR3 spans 14 residues. The CDR3 is CASSADRGRQPQHF. CDR3 DNA sequence: TGTGCCAGCAGTGCAGACAGGGGTAGACAGCCCCAGCATTTT.

This rearrangement joins TRBV7-9 to TRBJ1-4; 7 bases fit TRBD1. In germline, CDR1 is SEHNR, CDR2 FQNEAQ (reference sequence). The CDR3 runs to 14 residues. The junction had 2 bases not matched to a gene; V was cut back by 4 bases and J by 3 bases. The CDR3 loop reads CASSSGQSNEKLFF. CDR3 nucleotides: TGTGCCAGCAGCTCGGGACAGTCTAATGAAAAACTGTTTTTT.

This clone was observed a handful of times. The V gene is TRBV30, the J gene TRBJ1-3; TRBD1 matches 7 bases. This CDR3 has 15 residues. J lost 2 bases, V lost 0 bases, and 4 bases had no gene match. Germline V CDR1 and CDR2: GTSNPN, SVGIG (reference sequence). The CDR3 sequence is CAWSVTGSAGNTIYF. DNA of the CDR3: TGTGCCTGGAGTGTGACAGGGAGCGCTGGAAACACCATATATTTT.

This clone was observed once. This sequence joins TRBV18 and TRBJ1-2; 8 bases are a match to TRBD1. Germline V lookup: CDR1 KGHSH, CDR2 LQKENI. J lost 7 bases, V lost 3 bases, and 4 bases had no gene match. The CDR3 length is 13 residues. The CDR3 loop reads CASSPGQDGGYTF. The CDR3, as DNA: TGTGCCAGCTCACCGGGACAGGACGGTGGCTACACCTTC. Combining the CDR3 with reference TRBV18 and TRBJ1-2 gives the whole variable domain NAGVMQNPRHLVRRRGQEARLRCSPMKGHSHVYWYRQLPEEGLKFMVYLQKENIIDESGMPKERFSAEFPKEGPSILRIQQVVRGDSAAYFCASSPGQDGGYTFGSGTRLTVV.

This clone was counted a few times. This CDR3 is CASSLGTGSSEKLFF. CDR3 DNA: TGTGCCAGCAGCCTGGGGACAGGGAGTAGTGAAAAACTGTTTTTT. The rearrangement links TRBV7-9 to TRBJ1-4; 9 bases fit TRBD1. V gave up 5 bases and J gave up 7 bases; unmatched junction bases: 8. From germline, CDR1 is SEHNR and CDR2 FQNEAQ (reference sequence). The CDR3 runs 15 residues.

This clone was detected only once. The chain has TRBV10-3 and TRBJ1-3, with D hard to call. CDR1 ENHRY and CDR2 SYGVKD come from the germline V gene. CDR3 length: 13 amino acids. Trimming pared 7 bases from V and 4 bases from J, leaving 11 bases between. The CDR3 loop reads CAITSLSGNTIYF. In nucleotides, the CDR3 is TGTGCCATCACCTCGTTGTCCGGAAACACCATATATTTT.

This rearrangement joins TRBV28 to TRBJ2-5; TRBD2 aligns across 11 bases. The CDR3 sequence is 16 residues long. V shed 2 bases, J shed 2 bases, and the junction held 4 bases outside the gene matches. Per germline, CDR1 MDHEN and CDR2 SYDVKM. CDR3: CASSLLGTSGQETQYF. The CDR3 DNA follows: TGTGCCAGCAGTTTACTTGGGACTAGCGGTCAAGAGACCCAGTACTTC.

This clone is a singleton in its sample. This sequence joins TRBV2 and TRBJ1-5, with TRBD1 matching 8 bases. The germline V gene encodes CDR1 SNHLY and CDR2 FYNNEI. Losses at the gene ends were 6 bases for V and 3 bases for J; bases not matched to a gene: 7. The CDR3 runs to 15 residues. The CDR3 DNA is TGTGCCAGCAGGGCTCAGGGGGCGGCCAATCAGCCCCAGCATTTT. Its protein product is CASRAQGAANQPQHF.

The V call is TRBV6-5, the J call TRBJ1-2; 8 bases fit TRBD1. Unmatched junction bases numbered 7, after V lost 6 bases and J lost 1 base. Germline V gene sequence: CDR1 MNHEY, CDR2 SVGAGI. This CDR3 spans 15 amino acids. CDR3 nucleotides: TGTGCCAGCAGCCTCAGGGGGCCCAATAACTATGGCTACACCTTC. This translates into CASSLRGPNNYGYTF.

This sequence joins TRBV9 and TRBJ2-1; 16 bases agree with TRBD2. CDR1 SGDLS and CDR2 YYNGEE come from the germline V gene. This CDR3 is built from 19 residues. Unmatched junction bases numbered 5, after V lost 0 bases and J lost 2 bases. CDR3 sequence (DNA): TGTGCCAGCAGCGTAGGAGGGGGACTAGCGGGAGGGCCCTACAATGAGCAGTTCTTC. Translation: CASSVGGGLAGGPYNEQFF.

The J gene is TRBJ1-5, the V gene TRBV28, with 7 bases aligning to TRBD1. Germline V CDR1 and CDR2: MDHEN, SYDVKM. This CDR3 is built from 15 residues. Trimming cost V 6 bases and J 5 bases; bases outside gene matches: 10. Written as DNA, the CDR3 is TGTGCCAGCAGGCCCACGACAGGGCCCCATCAGCCCCAGCATTTT. It yields the protein CASRPTTGPHQPQHF.

The chain carries TRBV4-2 and TRBJ2-1, with TRBD2 matching 7 bases. The CDR3 is 16 residues long. CDR1 and CDR2 from the germline V gene are LGHNA and YNFKEQ. V lost 0 bases to trimming and J lost 4 bases; unmatched junction nucleotides: 6. The CDR3, as DNA: TGTGCCAGCAGCCAAGACGGCGGGAGCACGTACAATGAGCAGTTCTTC. This codes for CASSQDGGSTYNEQFF.

The chain is built from TRBV5-1 and TRBJ2-1, with 7 bases matching TRBD2. CDR3 length equals 17 residues. Trimming cost V 0 bases and J 7 bases; bases outside gene matches: 13. Germline lookup yields CDR1 SGHRS and CDR2 YFSETQ. The CDR3 region is CASSLGDKKREVNEQFF. CDR3 DNA sequence: TGCGCCAGCAGCTTGGGGGATAAGAAACGGGAGGTTAATGAGCAGTTCTTC.

This chain links TRBV7-2 with TRBJ1-2; 7 nucleotides match TRBD1. The CDR3 sequence is 15 residues long. Germline values: CDR1 SGHTA, CDR2 FQGNSA. V lost 4 bases, J lost 6 bases, and 11 bases stayed unmatched. The CDR3 spells CASSSYRGTVNGYTF. DNA of the CDR3: TGTGCCAGCAGCTCCTACAGAGGGACAGTTAATGGCTACACCTTC.

The DNA for the CDR3 is TGTGCCACCAGCCCAGGGCACCCCTACTCCTACGAGCAGTACTTC. Its translation is CATSPGHPYSYEQYF. The chain is built from TRBV15 and TRBJ2-7; D may be TRBD1 (5 bases). This CDR3 spans 15 amino acids. Per germline, CDR1 LNHNV and CDR2 YYDKDF (reference sequence). Trimming cost V 5 bases and J 0 bases, with 14 bases left between them.

The table lists this clone with a few counts. The rearrangement links TRBV5-6 to TRBJ2-7; 14 positions match TRBD2. The V gene end was trimmed by 4 bases and the J gene end by 3 bases; junction bases not matched to a gene: 6. This CDR3 is 16 amino acids long. Germline CDR1 reads SGHDT; CDR2 reads YYEEEE. The CDR3 nucleotides read TGTGCCAGCAGCGGAGAGGGACTAGCGGGAGACTACGAGCAGTACTTC. Translation: CASSGEGLAGDYEQYF.

J is TRBJ2-3 and V is TRBV19, with 7 bases lining up with TRBD2. The length of the CDR3 is 14 residues. Germline V lookup: CDR1 LNHDA, CDR2 SQIVND (reference sequence). V lost 7 bases to trimming and J lost 7 bases; unmatched junction nucleotides: 11. CDR3 sequence: CASTGGQERYTQYF. In DNA form, the CDR3 reads TGTGCCAGTACGGGAGGTCAGGAACGTTATACGCAGTATTTT. The complete variable domain, with remaining parts taken from reference TRBV19 and TRBJ2-3, reads DGGITQSPKYLFRKEGQNVTLSCEQNLNHDAMYWYRQDPGQGLRLIYYSQIVNDFQKGDIAEGYSVSREKKESFPLTVTSAQKNPTAFYLCASTGGQERYTQYFGPGTRLTVL.

V is TRBV4-3 and J is TRBJ2-6; D is possibly TRBD2 (6 bases). CDR1 LGHNA and CDR2 YSLEER come from the germline V gene. The CDR3 sequence is 18 residues long. V was pared by 1 base and J by 0 bases, with 13 bases between. CDR3 nucleotides: TGCGCCAGCAGCCAAGGCTATGGGGGGTCCTCTGGGGCCAACGTCCTGACTTTC. This translates into CASSQGYGGSSGANVLTF.